Sequencing of this T cell receptor (beta chain) was carried out in a study of T cell repertoires in cytomegalovirus infection. This clonotype was picked up many times. Its target is unknown. Study-wide points: CMV-specific HLA-C-restricted TCR beta clonotypes dominated the ex vivo response. The cumulative frequency of public TCR beta families identified carriers of CMV plus the relevant HLA.

TCRdb called the reads again in MiXCR, with one record for every CDR3 protein. The table lists fewer than 700,000 distinct CDR3 sequences, approximately 25% of them singletons. This sequence originates from a human donor in good health (CMV status not recorded). Some clones in this sample may be carry-over from other donors' samples. Sequencing was performed on CD8+ T cells from PBMCs.

The CDR3 loop reads CASTSDWTGHPSATDTQYF. The CDR3, as DNA: TGTGCCAGCACCTCAGATTGGACAGGGCACCCATCCGCCACAGATACGCAGTATTTT. This chain joins TRBV28 and TRBJ2-3, with 8 bases aligning to TRBD1. The CDR3 has 19 amino acids. With 7 bases clipped from V and 2 bases from J, the junction kept 20 bases outside the gene matches. Germline V lookup: CDR1 MDHEN, CDR2 SYDVKM.